The 19 T cell receptor beta chains presented below share a single source sample, sequenced in a study of T cell responses to AZD1222 COVID-19 vaccine. The method was immunoSEQ multiplex PCR; TCRdb's version includes in-frame clones alone and lacks a portion of them. The sample shows more than 250,000 clones, more than 85% of them seen only once. Sample: peripheral blood, taken on day 0 of AZD1222 vaccination. These receptors were obtained from an adult in good health.

The rearrangement links TRBV5-6 to TRBJ1-3; D is undetermined. The CDR3 is 13 residues long. Looked up from germline, CDR1 is SGHDT and CDR2 is YYEEEE. V shed 4 bases and J shed 4 bases, with 9 bases lying between them. CDR3 loop: CASSTGMGNTIYF. The CDR3 nucleotides are TGTGCCAGCAGCACCGGAATGGGAAACACCATATATTTT.

V gene TRBV27 combines with J gene TRBJ2-7; TRBD2 agrees at 11 bases. Trimming took 4 bases from V and 2 from J; bases not matched to a gene: 13. Germline lookup yields CDR1 MNHEY and CDR2 SMNVEV (reference sequence). The CDR3 sequence is 18 residues long. The CDR3 is CASSSPRLAGRLPYEQYF. The CDR3 DNA follows: TGTGCCAGCAGTTCCCCTAGACTAGCGGGGCGACTTCCCTACGAGCAGTACTTC.

V gene TRBV4-1 combines with J gene TRBJ2-2, with TRBD2 identical over 8 bases. The junction had 9 bases not matched to a gene; V was cut back by 3 bases and J by 3 bases. The CDR3 has 17 residues. From germline, CDR1 is MGHRA and CDR2 YSYEKL. The CDR3 coding sequence is TGCGCCAGCAGCCATTACTCGGGAGGGCTGTACACCGGGGAGCTGTTTTTT. It specifies CASSHYSGGLYTGELFF.

The CDR3 reads CASSVATGSYEQYF. For the CDR3, the DNA is TGTGCCAGCAGCGTAGCTACAGGATCCTACGAGCAGTACTTC. This chain links TRBV9 with TRBJ2-7; tentatively, D is TRBD1 (5 bases). The germline V gene has CDR1 SGDLS and CDR2 YYNGEE. This CDR3 region has 14 residues. Trimming removed 0 bases from V and 1 base from J, with 8 bases in between. The full variable domain, in which reference TRBV9 and TRBJ2-7 provide the parts outside the CDR3, is DSGVTQTPKHLITATGQRVTLRCSPRSGDLSVYWYQQSLDQGLQFLIQYYNGEERAKGNILERFSAQQFPDLHSELNLSSLELGDSALYFCASSVATGSYEQYFGPGTRLTVT.

The J gene is TRBJ1-2, the V gene TRBV19; D may be TRBD1 (5 bases). Trimming shortened V by 7 bases and J by 6 bases, and 18 bases separated the two germline ends. This CDR3 has 14 amino acids. CDR1 and CDR2 (germline): LNHDA, SQIVND (reference sequence). This CDR3 is CASIQDSAYDGYTF. Here the CDR3 DNA reads TGTGCCAGTATCCAAGACAGTGCCTATGATGGCTACACCTTC.

The V call is TRBV5-4, the J call TRBJ1-2; possibly TRBD1 for D (5 bases). The CDR3 covers 15 residues. With 0 bases removed from V and 2 bases from J, the gap between germline ends came to 11 bases. CDR1 and CDR2 (germline): SGHNT, YYREEE (reference sequence). CDR3 residues: CASSLAGAQNYGYTF. The CDR3 nucleotides are TGTGCCAGCAGCTTGGCCGGGGCCCAGAACTATGGCTACACCTTC.

The J gene is TRBJ2-5, the V gene TRBV2, with 10 positions matching TRBD2. The CDR3 runs 13 residues. The germline V gene encodes CDR1 SNHLY and CDR2 FYNNEI. V shed 5 bases, J shed 5 bases, and the junction held 2 bases outside the gene matches. The CDR3 loop reads CASSLAGAETQYF. CDR3 nucleotide sequence: TGTGCCAGCAGTCTAGCGGGGGCGGAGACCCAGTACTTC.

The chain links TRBV12-5 to TRBJ1-2; the match to TRBD1 covers 8 bases. Trimming took 1 base from V and 2 from J; bases not matched to a gene: 0. CDR3 length: 14 amino acids. Germline V gene sequence: CDR1 LGHNT, CDR2 FRNRAP. CDR3 sequence: CASGLGQGNYGYTF. CDR3 DNA sequence: TGTGCTAGTGGTTTGGGACAGGGGAACTATGGCTACACCTTC.

V is TRBV4-2 and J is TRBJ2-7; no clear D gene. The CDR3 is made up of 15 amino acids. The germline V gene has CDR1 LGHNA and CDR2 YNFKEQ. Trimming removed 1 base from V and 3 bases from J, with 13 bases in between. The CDR3 coding sequence is TGTGCCAGCAGCCAAGGTGGTCAGCGTCACTACGAGCAGTACTTC. Protein: CASSQGGQRHYEQYF.

The chain employs TRBV5-1 and TRBJ2-7; D possibly matches TRBD1 or TRBD2 (5 bases each). This CDR3 contains 14 residues. Trimming removed 4 bases at V and 3 bases at J, with 14 bases between. From germline, CDR1 is SGHRS and CDR2 YFSETQ. The CDR3 spells CASSMGGTHYEQYF. The CDR3 DNA reads as TGCGCCAGCAGCATGGGTGGGACGCACTACGAGCAGTACTTC.

The gene calls are TRBV27 and TRBJ1-2; weak D call: TRBD1 (6 bases). This CDR3 is 18 amino acids long. CDR1 is MNHEY, CDR2 SMNVEV, per germline (reference sequence). V was shortened by 2 bases and J by 8 bases, with 27 bases between the two germline ends. The CDR3 coding sequence is TGTGCCAGCAGTTTACAGGGCAGGGGCCTCGGTTTTGGCGTGGGCTACACCTTC. Protein product: CASSLQGRGLGFGVGYTF.

The chain uses TRBV28 and TRBJ1-1; 7 positions agree with TRBD1. Trimming took 5 bases from V and 1 from J; bases not matched to a gene: 4. Per germline, CDR1 MDHEN and CDR2 SYDVKM. This CDR3 comprises 14 residues. The CDR3 DNA is TGTGCCAGCAGTGGGGGGACAGCGAACACTGAAGCTTTCTTT. It encodes CASSGGTANTEAFF.

The sample holds one count of this clone. The chain links TRBV4-3 to TRBJ2-2; D ambiguous. Trimming cost V 1 base and J 2 bases, with 8 bases left between them. This CDR3 has 15 residues. The germline V gene encodes CDR1 LGHNA and CDR2 YSLEER. This chain's CDR3 is CASSQVGDNTGELFF. CDR3 nucleotide sequence: TGCGCCAGCAGCCAAGTCGGAGATAACACCGGGGAGCTGTTTTTT.

The V and J genes are TRBV18 and TRBJ1-6; D is ambiguous. The CDR3 is 17 residues long. Looked up from germline, CDR1 is KGHSH and CDR2 is LQKENI. V shed 3 bases and J shed 0 bases, with 12 bases lying between them. Written as DNA, the CDR3 is TGTGCCAGCTCACCGATATCCTCCTACTCCTATAATTCACCCCTCCACTTT. Protein sequence: CASSPISSYSYNSPLHF.

This chain links TRBV28 with TRBJ2-7; D gene uncertain. This CDR3 is built from 14 residues. Looked up from germline, CDR1 is MDHEN and CDR2 is SYDVKM. V shed 5 bases and J shed 3 bases, with 14 bases lying between them. The DNA for the CDR3 is TGTGCCAGCAGTCCAGCTGGTAGGGTCTACGAGCAGTACTTC. Its translation: CASSPAGRVYEQYF.

The V gene is TRBV6-5, the J gene TRBJ1-1; D is unresolved. There are 13 residues in the CDR3. Per the germline V gene, CDR1 is MNHEY and CDR2 is SVGAGI. Trimming took off 2 bases at V and 7 bases at J, with 11 bases between the two ends. The CDR3 region is CASSYDPLGEAFF. CDR3 bases: TGTGCCAGCAGTTACGACCCCCTGGGTGAAGCTTTCTTT.

The chain has TRBV24-1 and TRBJ1-2; TRBD1 is a possible D gene (5 bases). Trimming removed 4 bases from V and 4 bases from J, with 12 bases in between. The germline CDR1 and CDR2 sequences are KGHDR and SFDVKD. The CDR3 length is 14 residues. DNA of the CDR3: TGTGCCACCAGTGACCCGAGGGGAGGCTATGGCTACACCTTC. This codes for CATSDPRGGYGYTF.

The chain is built from TRBV10-3 and TRBJ1-2; a weak D match, TRBD1 (5 bases). The ends were cut back, 2 bases at V and 6 bases at J, with 10 bases in the middle. This CDR3 has 13 amino acids. The germline V gene encodes CDR1 ENHRY and CDR2 SYGVKD. CDR3 in DNA: TGTGCCATCAGTGAGCAGGACACCCATGGCTACACCTTC. Protein product: CAISEQDTHGYTF.

This clone was picked up one time. This chain joins TRBV7-3 and TRBJ2-2; no firm D call. V was shortened by 5 bases and J by 1 base, with 8 bases between the two germline ends. Per the germline V gene, CDR1 is SGHTA and CDR2 is FQGTGA. The CDR3 is 14 residues long. The CDR3 nucleotides read TGTGCCAGCAGCCGAACACTGAACACCGGGGAGCTGTTTTTT. Residues: CASSRTLNTGELFF.